This is a list of T cell receptor beta chains from one sample in a study of cytomegalovirus exposure and HLA in healthy donors. Assay used: immunoSEQ multiplex PCR; TCRdb lists only in-frame clones, some missing. The profile shows some 170,000 clones, around 77% of them singletons. The sample comprised PBMCs. These receptor sequences come from a woman in her thirties in good health and CMV-seronegative. CDR3s leave out the opening cysteine and the closing phenylalanine or tryptophan.

cdr3_aa,v_call,j_call
ASSERAGFLTSSYEQY,TRBV6-1,TRBJ2-7
ASSHAGNGNTDTQY,TRBV7-9,TRBJ2-3
ASSSGTGLYNSPLH,TRBV5-4,TRBJ1-6
ASSERHRQETQY,TRBV6-1,TRBJ2-5
ASSPNAGELF,TRBV9,TRBJ2-2
ASSQEAGGAGGYT,TRBV4-2,TRBJ1-2
ASSQDQGTGNTIY,TRBV4-3,TRBJ1-3
ASSLVQQAFGYP,TRBV5-1,TRBJ1-2
ASRRDRAPNTEAF,TRBV5-4,TRBJ1-1
ASLRTGGTNEQF,TRBV27,TRBJ2-1
ASSFGDEQY,TRBV11-2,TRBJ2-7
ASTCPIVRSSYEQY,TRBV19,TRBJ2-7
ASSYNARVNQPQH,TRBV6-6,TRBJ1-5
SVAKRLDSGNTIY,TRBV29-1,TRBJ1-3
ASSLERGAGETQY,TRBV5-1,TRBJ2-5
SSSLSVVMNTEAF,TRBV7-9,TRBJ1-1
ASSPPSGRVYEQF,TRBV18,TRBJ2-1
ASSQDSTEYEQY,TRBV4-3,TRBJ2-7
ASSDGTYEQY,TRBV4-1,TRBJ2-7
ATSRVKGAGTEAF,TRBV15,TRBJ1-1
ASSLVGQEGYT,TRBV7-8,TRBJ1-2
ASSQDSEYEQY,TRBV4-3,TRBJ2-7
ASSTPLGQNKIDTQY,TRBV21-1,TRBJ2-3
ATSRDLMGKYEQY,TRBV15,TRBJ2-7
ASSQDPAGRYNEQF,TRBV4-2,TRBJ2-1
ASSVDPGLETQY,TRBV9,TRBJ2-5
ASSLSGQGGSGANVLT,TRBV5-4,TRBJ2-6
ASSIPGTALEAF,TRBV4-1,TRBJ1-1
SVEGTGPKGANGYT,TRBV29-1,TRBJ1-2
ASRKQGEFHEGLF,TRBV19,TRBJ1-4
ASSLGTQGNTEAF,TRBV5-1,TRBJ1-1
ASCPTSGETGELF,TRBV5-1,TRBJ2-2
SVLDPQGVETQY,TRBV29-1,TRBJ2-5
ASSPLSSSGRETQY,TRBV5-1,TRBJ2-5
ASSSAGGSYNEQF,TRBV7-3,TRBJ2-1
ASNLAGDNEQF,TRBV7-2,TRBJ2-1
ASSQEEERVGYT,TRBV4-1,TRBJ1-2
ASSVGPGLALSEQF,TRBV9,TRBJ2-1
ASSFAGMNTEAF,TRBV27,TRBJ1-1
ASSEGLAGLETQY,TRBV25-1,TRBJ2-5
ASSEVPGHQTEAF,TRBV6-1,TRBJ1-1
ASSFGGAGIKSNQPQH,TRBV5-1,TRBJ1-5
ASSWRGQGIFSQPQH,TRBV28,TRBJ1-5
ASSLRDRDYEQY,TRBV5-6,TRBJ2-7
ASSVLADEGPNYGYT,TRBV9,TRBJ1-2
ASSPQTGGLQYGYT,TRBV18,TRBJ1-2
AWSPRGTVNYGYT,TRBV30,TRBJ1-2
SVVSNTEAF,TRBV29-1,TRBJ1-1
ASSLWESGRLDEQF,TRBV27,TRBJ2-1
ASISVGLAPGELF,TRBV25-1,TRBJ2-2
ASSGQGTGELF,TRBV7-3,TRBJ2-2
ASSTTAGEGMETQY,TRBV19,TRBJ2-5
ASSTGQVNIGRTEAF,TRBV27,TRBJ1-1
ASSLRVSETQY,TRBV27,TRBJ2-5